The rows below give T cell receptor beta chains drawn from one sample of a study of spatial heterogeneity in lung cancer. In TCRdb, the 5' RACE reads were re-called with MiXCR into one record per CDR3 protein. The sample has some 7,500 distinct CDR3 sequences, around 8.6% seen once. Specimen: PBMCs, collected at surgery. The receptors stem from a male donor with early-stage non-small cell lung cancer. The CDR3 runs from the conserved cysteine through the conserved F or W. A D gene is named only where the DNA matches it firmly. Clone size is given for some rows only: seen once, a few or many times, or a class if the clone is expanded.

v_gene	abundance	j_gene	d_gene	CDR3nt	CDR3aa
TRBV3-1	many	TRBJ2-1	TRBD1	TGTGCCAGCAGCCAAGGACAGGGAAACAATGAGCAGTTCTTC	CASSQGQGNNEQFF
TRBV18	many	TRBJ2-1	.	TGTGCCAGCTCACCACCTTTGGGGGGAGCCGGTCGCGATGAGCAGTTCTTC	CASSPPLGGAGRDEQFF
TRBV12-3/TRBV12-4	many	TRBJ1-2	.	TGTGCCAGCAGTTTAGGGTCCAGGTACACCTTC	CASSLGSRYTF
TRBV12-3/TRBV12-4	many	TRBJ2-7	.	TGTGCCAGCAGCCCAGAACTGGCGCTCTACGAGCAGTACTTC	CASSPELALYEQYF
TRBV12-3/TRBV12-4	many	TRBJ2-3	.	TGTGCCAGCAGTCCAGCCGGGACTGCACACACAGATACGCAGTATTTT	CASSPAGTAHTDTQYF
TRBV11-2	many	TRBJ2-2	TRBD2	TGTGCCAGCAGCTCTGGACTAGCGGGAGCCGGGGAGCTGTTTTTT	CASSSGLAGAGELFF
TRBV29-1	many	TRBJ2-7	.	TGCAGCGTTGGGGGGGCAGACGTTGGGTACGAGCAGTACTTC	CSVGGADVGYEQYF
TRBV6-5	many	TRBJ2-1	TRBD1	TGTGCCACACACTCCGGGACAGTTTCCAATGAGCAGTTCTTC	CATHSGTVSNEQFF
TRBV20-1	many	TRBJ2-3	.	TGCAGTGCCTACTACGGCACAGATACGCAGTATTTT	CSAYYGTDTQYF
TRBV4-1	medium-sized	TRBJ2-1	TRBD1	TGCGCCAGCAGCCAAGAGTCCCGCGGGACAGGGGAGTTCTTC	CASSQESRGTGEFF
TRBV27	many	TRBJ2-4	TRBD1	TGTGCCAGCAGTTCCGGACAGGGGAACATTCAGTACTTC	CASSSGQGNIQYF
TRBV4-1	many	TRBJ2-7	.	TGCGCCAGCAGCCAAGTCCGGGACACCTCGGGCGAGCAGTACTTC	CASSQVRDTSGEQYF
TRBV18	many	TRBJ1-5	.	TGTGCCAGCTCACCATATATTGATAGCAATCAGCCCCAGCATTTT	CASSPYIDSNQPQHF
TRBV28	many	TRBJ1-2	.	TGTGCCAGCAGTTCAGGGGTCGGGGGCTACACCTTC	CASSSGVGGYTF
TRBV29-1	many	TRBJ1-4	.	TGCAGCGTTGGGGAAACTAATGAAAAACTGTTTTTT	CSVGETNEKLFF
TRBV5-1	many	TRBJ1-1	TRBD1	TGCGCCAGCAGCCAAGGGACAGGAGAAGGTTGGACTGAAGCTTTCTTT	CASSQGTGEGWTEAFF
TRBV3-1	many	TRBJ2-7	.	TGTGCCAGCAGCCAAGCGTACGAGCAGTACTTC	CASSQAYEQYF
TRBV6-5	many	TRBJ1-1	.	TGTGCCAGCAGTTACTCTGGCGTACGAGGGTACGACACTGAAGCTTTCTTT	CASSYSGVRGYDTEAFF
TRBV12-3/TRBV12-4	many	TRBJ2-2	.	TGTGCCAGCAGTTTACAGGGAGCCGGGGAGCTGTTTTTT	CASSLQGAGELFF
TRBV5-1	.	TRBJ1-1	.	TGCGCAAGCAGCTTGGCGAGGTTTCTACAGGGCGTCGACACTGGAGCTTTCTTT	CASSLARFLQGVDTGAFF
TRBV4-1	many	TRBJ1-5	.	TGCGCCAGCAGCCAAGGCCAGGGCGGCAATCAGCCCCAGCATTTT	CASSQGQGGNQPQHF
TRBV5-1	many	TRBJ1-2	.	TGCGCCAGCAGCTTCGACAGCGGAGCTGACTATGGCTACACCTTC	CASSFDSGADYGYTF
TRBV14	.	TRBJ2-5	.	TGTGCCAGCAGCCAAGAAATAACGGGGCGAGAGACCCAGTACTTC	CASSQEITGRETQYF
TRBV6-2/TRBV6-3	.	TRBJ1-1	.	TGTGCCAGCAGTTCGGTGAACACTGAAGCTTTCTTT	CASSSVNTEAFF
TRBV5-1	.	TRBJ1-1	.	TGCGCCAGCAGCCGAATCGGGGACACTGAAGCTTTCTTT	CASSRIGDTEAFF
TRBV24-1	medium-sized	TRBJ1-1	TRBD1	TGTGCCACCAGTGAGACAGGGGAGATCACTGAAGCTTTCTTT	CATSETGEITEAFF
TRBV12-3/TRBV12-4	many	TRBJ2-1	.	TGTGCCAGCAGAAAAAGAGGGGAAGCCTACAATGAGCAGTTCTTC	CASRKRGEAYNEQFF
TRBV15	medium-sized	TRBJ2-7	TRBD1	TGTGCCACCAGCAGGGACAGGGGACGTGAGCAGTACTTC	CATSRDRGREQYF
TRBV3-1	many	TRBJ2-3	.	TGTGCCAGCAGCCAAGAGGGGGCTGGCGGGAGTCGCACAGATACGCAGTATTTT	CASSQEGAGGSRTDTQYF